The T cell receptor beta chain under discussion was sequenced for a study of shared clonotypes between healthy human individuals. This clone has a single count. The germline V gene has CDR1 MDHEN and CDR2 SYDVKM. The CDR3 runs to 16 residues. V gave up 4 bases and J gave up 0 bases, with 16 bases separating them. Using immunoSEQ multiplex PCR, the repertoire was profiled, and TCRdb retains in-frame clones only, with some absent. The sample has about 680,000 clones, roughly 73% seen once; the top ten hold around 2%. Sequencing input: memory CD4+ T cells sorted from blood. Subset of the sample: CD45RA-negative fraction. The source is a woman aged 25 to 39 in good health. The chain combines TRBV28 with TRBJ2-7; D is unclear. CDR3 sequence (DNA): TGTGCCAGCAGTTCAATACGGGCCCCCGCCTCCTACGAGCAGTACTTC. It is translated as CASSSIRAPASYEQYF. Using reference TRBV28 and TRBJ2-7 for the parts outside the CDR3, the full variable domain is DVKVTQSSRYLVKRTGEKVFLECVQDMDHENMFWYRQDPGLGLRLIYFSYDVKMKEKGDIPEGYSVSREKKERFSLILESASTNQTSMYLCASSSIRAPASYEQYFGPGTRLTVT.